This T cell receptor (beta chain) came from a study of T cells in Graves' hyperthyroidism and ophthalmopathy. Study-level results: Model output signaled ophthalmopathy a median about 6.3 months ahead of onset.

The study excluded patients with uncontrolled infection, other autoimmune disease, pregnancy or lactation. Amplification of TCR beta CDR3 regions was performed using RNA transcripts as template. The HTBI primer set was used in a first-round RT-PCR of the TCR CDR3. Using its own MiXCR run on the multiplex PCR reads, TCRdb lists one record per CDR3 protein. The sample includes around 620,000 distinct CDR3 sequences, 35% to 55% of them seen just once. This clonotype has ten or more counts. No antigen is known for it. The V gene's germline CDR1 is SGHTA and CDR2 FQGNSA. V lost 5 bases, J lost 10 bases, and 14 bases lay in between. CDR3 length: 12 residues.

This clonotype originated in an adult woman with Graves' disease, either hyperthyroidism or ophthalmopathy (not recorded which). Sequencing used peripheral blood or thyroid tissue (not recorded which). The rearrangement joins TRBV7-2 to TRBJ2-5, with D uncertain. The CDR3 here is CASSPLAAFQYF. For the CDR3, the DNA is TGTGCCAGCAGCCCCCTGGCTGCCTTCCAGTACTTC.